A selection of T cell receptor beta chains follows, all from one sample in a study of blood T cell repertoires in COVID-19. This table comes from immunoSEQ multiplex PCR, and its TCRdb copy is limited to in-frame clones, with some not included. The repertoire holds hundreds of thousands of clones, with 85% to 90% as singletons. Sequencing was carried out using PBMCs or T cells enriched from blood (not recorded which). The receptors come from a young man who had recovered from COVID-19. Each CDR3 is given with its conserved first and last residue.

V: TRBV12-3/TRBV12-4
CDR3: CASSRHTYEQYF

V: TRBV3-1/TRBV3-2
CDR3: CASSPRGYSGGEETQYF

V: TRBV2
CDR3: CASRASPGAKNIQYF

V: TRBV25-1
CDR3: CASYWTGVHSPLHF

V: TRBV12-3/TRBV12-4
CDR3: CASARGGNQPQHF

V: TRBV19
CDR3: CASSLRPRVGLNDRGSNQPQHF

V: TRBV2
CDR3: CASRAGADGDTQYF

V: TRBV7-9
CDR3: CASSSSEGYGYTF

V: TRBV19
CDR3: CASSIDSPAESDGYTF

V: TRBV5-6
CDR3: CASSLAGPTGPLHF

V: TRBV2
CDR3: CAKTEPNTGELFF